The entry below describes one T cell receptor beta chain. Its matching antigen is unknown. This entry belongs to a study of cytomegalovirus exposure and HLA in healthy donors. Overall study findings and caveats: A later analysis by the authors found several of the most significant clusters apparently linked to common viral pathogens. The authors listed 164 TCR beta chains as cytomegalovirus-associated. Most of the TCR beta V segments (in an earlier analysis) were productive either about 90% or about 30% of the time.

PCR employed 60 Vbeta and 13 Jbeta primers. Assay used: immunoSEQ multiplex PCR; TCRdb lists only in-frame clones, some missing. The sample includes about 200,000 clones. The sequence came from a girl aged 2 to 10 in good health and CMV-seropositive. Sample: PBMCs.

CDR3 in DNA: TGTGCCAGCAGTTTACGGCGACTAGCGGGGCTCCTATACAATGAGCAGTTCTTC. Protein: CASSLRRLAGLLYNEQFF. The V and J genes are TRBV27 and TRBJ2-1; 11 bases line up with TRBD2. CDR3 size: 18 residues. Germline V gene sequence: CDR1 MNHEY, CDR2 SMNVEV (reference sequence). V was pared by 2 bases and J by 4 bases, with 10 bases of the junction left unmatched.